A selection of T cell receptor beta chains follows, all from one sample in a study of OX40 agonist ivuxolimab in advanced cancers. Sequencing was performed with immunoSEQ multiplex PCR; in TCRdb, only in-frame clones are kept and a portion is missing. The sample consists of 13,000 to 15,000 clones, 80% to 95% of them appearing once. The sample was CD4+ or CD8+ T cells sorted from blood, taken in a trial of the OX40 agonist ivuxolimab. The origin of the receptors is an adult with an advanced solid tumor such as melanoma, head and neck, liver or kidney cancer. Each CDR3 is given with its conserved first and last residue. Each record gives: V gene, clone size, D gene, J gene, CDR3 length, CDR3 protein, CDR3 DNA. The D gene is left open where the match is weak. Clone size is stated in some rows and not others, as once, few, many or a class when expanded.

>TRBV6-5|.|.|TRBJ2-1|12
CASSQDINEQFF
TGTGCCAGCAGTCAGGACATAAATGAGCAGTTCTTC
>TRBV28|.|TRBD1|TRBJ2-2|16
CASSLGTGGNTGELFF
TGTGCCAGCAGTTTGGGGACAGGGGGGAACACCGGGGAGCTGTTTTTT
>TRBV28|.|TRBD1|TRBJ1-5|14
CASSSGTGGQPQHF
TGTGCCAGCAGCTCCGGGACAGGGGGACAGCCCCAGCATTTT
>TRBV27|.|.|TRBJ2-1|15
CASSPGAGPWGEQFF
TGTGCCAGCAGTCCCGGAGCGGGCCCCTGGGGTGAGCAGTTCTTC
>TRBV27|.|.|TRBJ1-5|16
CASSLGAPALNQPQHF
TGTGCCAGCAGCCTCGGGGCACCAGCCCTCAATCAGCCCCAGCATTTT
>TRBV27|.|TRBD2|TRBJ2-1|14
CAVVAGGSYNEQFF
TGTGCCGTGGTAGCGGGGGGCTCCTACAATGAGCAGTTCTTC
>TRBV4-1|.|.|TRBJ2-1|12
CASSQTGAEQFF
TGCGCCAGCAGCCAGACAGGAGCTGAGCAGTTCTTC
>TRBV27|.|.|TRBJ2-7|13
CASSLSGAYEQYF
TGTGCCAGCAGTTTAAGCGGAGCCTACGAGCAGTACTTC
>TRBV28|.|.|TRBJ2-7|14
CASIKTGSSYEQYF
TGTGCCAGCATCAAGACAGGATCCTCCTACGAGCAGTACTTC
>TRBV28|.|.|TRBJ2-6|16
CASSQGSMSGANVLTF
TGTGCCAGCAGTCAAGGATCTATGTCTGGGGCCAACGTCCTGACTTTC
>TRBV19|.|.|TRBJ1-1|14
CASSIYSMNTEAFF
TGTGCCAGTAGTATATACAGCATGAACACTGAAGCTTTCTTT
>TRBV19|.|.|TRBJ1-5|15
CASTTTGVGNQPQHF
TGTGCCAGTACCACGACGGGCGTCGGCAATCAGCCCCAGCATTTT
>TRBV9|.|TRBD1|TRBJ1-2|15
CASSRNRGVRLGYTF
TGTGCCAGCAGCCGAAACAGGGGGGTAAGACTTGGCTACACCTTC
>TRBV19|.|.|TRBJ2-1|11
CASSLINEQFF
TGTGCCAGTAGTTTGATAAATGAGCAGTTCTTC
>TRBV9|once|.|TRBJ1-4|15
CASSPSGGINEKLFF
TGTGCCAGCAGCCCGAGTGGGGGGATTAATGAAAAACTGTTTTTT
>TRBV9|.|.|TRBJ1-2|16
CASSAEIPDSKHGYTF
TGTGCCAGCAGCGCCGAGATTCCGGACAGCAAACATGGCTACACCTTC
>TRBV10-3|.|.|TRBJ2-2|11
CAIRRGGELFF
TGTGCCATCAGGAGGGGCGGGGAGCTGTTTTTT
>TRBV15|once|.|TRBJ2-1|15
CATSRDPGWDNEQFF
TGTGCCACCAGCAGGGACCCAGGGTGGGACAATGAGCAGTTCTTC
>TRBV5-1|.|.|TRBJ2-7|15
CASSPSIWGMEEQYF
TGCGCCAGCAGCCCTTCAATTTGGGGGATGGAGGAGCAGTACTTC
>TRBV6-1|.|TRBD1|TRBJ1-2|15
CASTTTGGNTYGYTF
TGTGCCAGCACGACTACAGGGGGCAACACCTATGGCTACACCTTC
>TRBV14|.|.|TRBJ2-1|15
CASSPDSFSHNEQFF
TGTGCCAGCAGCCCGGACTCATTCTCCCACAATGAGCAGTTCTTC